This T cell receptor (beta chain) was obtained from a study of cytomegalovirus exposure and HLA in healthy donors. Study findings and constraints: Being indistinguishable, some V segments were excluded, TRBV6-2 and TRBV6-3 among them. Sequencing likely produced, as an artifact, a cluster of highly shared sequence variants.

The V end lost 3 bases, the J end lost 1 base, and 11 bases lay between the germline ends. CDR1 and CDR2 (germline): LGHNT, FRNRAP. The CDR3 is 15 amino acids. As to this clone: The target antigen is unknown.

It was with 60 Vbeta and 13 Jbeta primers that the PCR ran. Here immunoSEQ multiplex PCR was the method, and the copy in TCRdb shows in-frame clones only, minus some. Of about 160,000 clones listed, 70% to 80% are singletons. V usage is TRBV12-5 and J usage is TRBJ2-3; D unclear. The source is a man aged 40-50 years in good health and CMV-seropositive. The sequenced material came from PBMCs. CDR3 sequence: CASGFGLRGTDTQYF. The CDR3 DNA is TGTGCTAGTGGTTTTGGGCTCCGTGGCACAGATACGCAGTATTTT.